This T cell receptor beta chain was retrieved from a study of shared clonotypes between healthy human individuals. Study-wide results and caveats: Clonotype sharing among donors, it was expected, would be affected by sequencing depth.

CD45RO-negative cells were positively selected for CCR7, leaving out terminally differentiated effector memory CD45RA+ cells. Here immunoSEQ multiplex PCR was the method, and the copy in TCRdb shows in-frame clones only, minus some. The repertoire holds approximately 2,000,000 clones, around 93% seen once, with more than 1.5% in the top ten. CDR3 length: 18 amino acids. Germline values: CDR1 MNHEY, CDR2 SMNVEV (reference sequence). Trimming removed 3 bases from V and 5 bases from J; junction bases left unmatched: 14. About this clone: Antigen specificity is unknown.

The receptor was isolated from a man between 18 and 35 years old in good health. Some clones in this sample may be carry-over from other donors' samples. The sample was naive CD8+ T cells from PBMCs. The rearrangement links TRBV27 to TRBJ2-7, with 12 bases aligning to TRBD2. CDR3: CASSFSRLTSGSAHEQYF. DNA of the CDR3: TGTGCCAGCAGTTTCTCCCGATTGACTAGCGGGAGTGCCCACGAGCAGTACTTC.